One T cell receptor (beta chain) is described in this entry. Its specificity is unknown. Germline V gene data show CDR1 as SGHRS and CDR2 as YFSETQ. This CDR3 comprises 20 residues. V lost 4 bases to trimming and J lost 6 bases; unmatched junction nucleotides: 19. This record comes from a study of siplizumab effects on memory and regulatory T cells. Assay used: immunoSEQ multiplex PCR; TCRdb lists only in-frame clones, some missing. The sample contains about 100,000 clones, around 93% of which appear only once. Study outcomes and limitations: Siplizumab led to significantly less abundant alloreactive sequences that could be traced back to unstimulated CD4+ memory cells. Tregs proliferating in siplizumab cultures lacked confirmation of their suppressive function.

Input material: non-Treg CD4+ T cells sorted from blood. The chain is built from TRBV5-1 and TRBJ2-3, with 14 bases that match TRBD2. This TCR was recovered from a human donor in good health. CDR3 DNA: TGCGCCAGCAGCCAGGGACTAGCGGGAGTCGGACAAGGAAATCGGGATACGCAGTATTTT. It specifies CASSQGLAGVGQGNRDTQYF.